This TCR beta chain stems from a study of T cells after yellow fever vaccination. V was pared by 5 bases and J by 1 base, with 12 bases between. CDR3 size: 15 residues. Germline V gene data show CDR1 as SEHNR and CDR2 as FQNEAQ (reference sequence). TCRdb ran MiXCR on the 5' RACE reads and lists one entry per CDR3 protein. The sample records about 74,000 distinct CDR3 sequences, roughly 6.9% being singletons. The chain has TRBV7-9 and TRBJ1-5; D unresolved. The clonotype originates from a man younger than 35 who received the YFV17D yellow fever vaccine. The source was CD8+ T cells sorted from PBMCs, collected about 5 days after the first yellow fever vaccination. The CDR3 loop reads CASSPAFGSNQPQHF. CDR3 DNA: TGTGCCAGCAGCCCAGCTTTTGGGAGCAATCAGCCCCAGCATTTT. Complete variable domain (other parts from reference TRBV7-9 and TRBJ1-5): DTGVSQNPRHKITKRGQNVTFRCDPISEHNRLYWYRQTLGQGPEFLTYFQNEAQLEKSRLLSDRFSAERPKGSFSTLEIQRTEQGDSAMYLCASSPAFGSNQPQHFGDGTRLSIL.